A selection of T cell receptor beta chains follows, all from one sample in a study of control samples from healthy donors and cancer patients. The assay was immunoSEQ multiplex PCR, and TCRdb's table has in-frame clones only and misses some. This repertoire shows tens of thousands of clones, about 88% found once; its top ten account for approximately 7.2%. The sample consisted of blood. The receptors stem from a man over 45 in good health. The CDR3 runs from the conserved cysteine through the conserved F or W. D genes are given only for firm matches. Size values are once, few and many counts, or a class for expanded clones, and some rows have none.

j_gene,v_gene,d_gene,abundance,CDR3nt,CDR3aa
TRBJ1-1,TRBV2,TRBD1,-,TGTGCCAGCAGAAAAGGCGACAGGGTGAACACTGAAGCTTTCTTT,CASRKGDRVNTEAFF
TRBJ1-6,TRBV6-4,-,-,TGTGCCAGCAGTGACGACGGGGATTCACCCCTCCACTTT,CASSDDGDSPLHF
TRBJ2-1,TRBV4-3,-,-,TGCGCCAGCAGCCCCTCGCAGTACAATGAGCAGTTCTTC,CASSPSQYNEQFF
TRBJ2-3,TRBV29-1,TRBD2,-,TGCAGCGTTGAACACTACCTTACTAGCGGGGGGGCGGATACGCAGTATTTT,CSVEHYLTSGGADTQYF
TRBJ1-1,TRBV11-2,-,-,TGTGCCAGCAGCGTCGGGGGGTTAGCTTTCTTT,CASSVGGLAFF
TRBJ1-1,TRBV30,TRBD1,few,TGTGCCTGGAGTGCTGCTCCGGGACAGGGCAACACTGAAGCTTTCTTT,CAWSAAPGQGNTEAFF
TRBJ2-3,TRBV7-6,-,once,TGTGCCAGCAGCCCATCCTACACAGATACGCAGTATTTT,CASSPSYTDTQYF
TRBJ2-7,TRBV24-1,TRBD1,-,TGTGCCACCAGACATACCTTAGACAGGGGGGGCTCCTACGAGCAGTACTTC,CATRHTLDRGGSYEQYF
TRBJ2-3,TRBV4-3,TRBD2,-,TGCGCCAGCAGCCCTAACCGGGGACTAGGGGCAGATACGCAGTATTTT,CASSPNRGLGADTQYF
TRBJ2-1,TRBV19,TRBD2,-,TGTGCCAGTAGTCGGACTAGCGGGGGACACAATGAGCAGTTCTTC,CASSRTSGGHNEQFF
TRBJ1-1,TRBV13,-,-,TGTGCCAGCAGCTTCAGGGACACTGAAGCTTTCTTT,CASSFRDTEAFF
TRBJ1-2,TRBV10-3,TRBD1,-,TGTGCCATCAGTGAGGGGACAGGCGGCTATGGCTACACCTTC,CAISEGTGGYGYTF
TRBJ2-3,TRBV11-3,TRBD1,-,TGTGCCAGCAGCCTCGGGACAGACAGCACAGATACGCAGTATTTT,CASSLGTDSTDTQYF
TRBJ2-7,TRBV13,-,-,TGTGCCAGCAGTTCCGGGCTCCGCTCATTGAACTTC,CASSSGLRSLNF
TRBJ2-1,TRBV5-4,TRBD2,-,TGTGCCAGCAGCTCGACTAGCGGGGTTTACAATGAGCAGTTCTTC,CASSSTSGVYNEQFF
TRBJ2-7,TRBV30,-,-,TGTGCCTGGAGGGCCCGGGGAGACTCCTACGAGCAGTACTTC,CAWRARGDSYEQYF
TRBJ1-2,TRBV6-5,-,few,TGTGCCAGCAGTTACATTTCCGGGGGCCAAGGCTACACCTTC,CASSYISGGQGYTF
TRBJ1-1,TRBV2,TRBD1,once,TGTGCCAGCAAAATAGGGACAGAGGGTTTTGAAGCTTTCTTT,CASKIGTEGFEAFF
TRBJ1-3,TRBV7-2,-,-,TGTGCCAGCAGCTTGGGGAACTCTGGAAACACCATATATTTT,CASSLGNSGNTIYF
TRBJ2-1,TRBV6-5,TRBD2,-,TGTGCCAGCAGTTACACTAGCGGGGCTTACAATGAGCAGTTCTTC,CASSYTSGAYNEQFF
TRBJ1-5,TRBV19,-,-,TGTGCCAGTAGTAGGCAGGCTTATAGCAATCAGCCCCAGCATTTT,CASSRQAYSNQPQHF
TRBJ2-7,TRBV10-1,TRBD1,-,TGCGCCAGCAGTAGGGACAGATTAAGCGAGCAGTACTTC,CASSRDRLSEQYF
TRBJ1-1,TRBV7-2,-,-,TGTGCCAGCAGCATTAACACTGAAGCTTTCTTT,CASSINTEAFF
TRBJ2-3,TRBV7-2,TRBD2,-,TGTGCCAGCAGCGAAGGAGGGGCGGGGGTCCCAGATACGCAGTATTTT,CASSEGGAGVPDTQYF